These 3 T cell receptor beta chains were sequenced from one sample in a study of vaccination and CD4 T cells after COVID-19. The Oncomine TCR Beta short-read assay sequenced DNA from cultured CD4+ T cells. MiXCR, run by TCRdb on the PCR reads, gives a single entry per CDR3 protein. The sample yields roughly 7,400 distinct CDR3 sequences, about 47% seen once. Treatment reported: approximately nine-day PBMC culture with coronavirus spike peptide pools or control peptides (ViraFEST assay). Their antigens are not known. Sequenced material: CD4+ T cells from blood, cultured in vitro. The receptors shown here come from a human donor who had recovered from COVID-19.

A single count supports this clonotype. The CDR3 is CASSLQGNEQFF. The CDR3 DNA is TGTGCCAGCAGTTTACAGGGCAATGAGCAGTTCTTC. The gene calls are TRBV6-2 or TRBV6-3 and TRBJ2-1, with TRBD1 as a possible D gene (6 bases). The length of the CDR3 is 12 residues. The ends were cut back, 4 bases at V and 6 bases at J, with 7 bases in the middle. From germline, CDR1 is MNHEY and CDR2 SVGEGT.

This clonotype is classed as medium-sized (0.01 to 0.1%). The chain has TRBV6-1 and TRBJ1-2; D is ambiguous. The CDR3 loop spans 16 amino acids. CDR1 is MNHNS and CDR2 is SASEGT in the germline V gene. V was cut by 6 bases and J by 6 bases, with 23 bases left in between. The CDR3 here is CASRELAGSRSDGYTF. The CDR3 DNA follows: TGTGCCAGCAGGGAGCTGGCAGGTAGTCGGTCGGATGGCTACACCTTC.

The V gene is TRBV28, the J gene TRBJ2-1; TRBD2 matches 7 bases. V gave up 6 bases and J gave up 7 bases; unmatched junction bases: 21. Germline V gene data show CDR1 as MDHEN and CDR2 as SYDVKM. The CDR3 covers 18 residues. The CDR3 DNA reads as TGTGCCAGCAGAGCTAGGCTGTCGGCGGGGAGGGCCGCGAATGAGCAGTTCTTC. The encoded protein is CASRARLSAGRAANEQFF.